This T cell receptor beta chain stems from a study of beta chain features in type 1 diabetes. About the study: Cell yields, gender and age were comparable in patients and healthy donors. Study outcomes and limitations: Insertions were fewer and deletions more numerous at VDJ junctions in type 1 diabetes patients. A moderate, significant TCRB CDR3 shortening appeared in type 1 diabetes across four CD4+ subsets. Shorter templates might be favored by PCR, and equally so in patients and in controls.

Sequencing targeted expressed TCRB transcripts, as all isolated RNA had been reverse transcribed. TCRdb keeps only in-frame clones here, not all; method: immunoSEQ multiplex PCR. Among fewer than 25,000 clones listed, about 69% were seen once. In regard to this clone: The antigen is unknown.

V lost 5 bases and J lost 1, with 14 bases in between. The CDR3 spans 15 residues. Looked up from germline, CDR1 is SGHAT and CDR2 is FQNNGV. A sort by CD45RO/CCR7/CD25/CD127/CD95/CD27 yielded CD4+ naive, central memory, regulatory and stem cell-like memory cells. Material for sequencing was Tregs from blood. The clonotype originates from a man between 18 and 35 years old with type 1 diabetes. This chain links TRBV11-2 with TRBJ1-1; D ambiguous. The chain's CDR3 is CASSPSRGRNTEAFF. DNA for the CDR3: TGTGCCAGCAGCCCCAGCCGAGGGCGGAACACTGAAGCTTTCTTT.